This TCR beta chain was found in a study of a mutant IDH1 vaccine in newly diagnosed glioma. In the study overall: There were approximately 62% males and approximately 38% females among treated patients, whose mean age was 40.4 years. Receipt of radiotherapy, temozolomide, or both preceded the study, and most received both. Whole-study findings and limits: Vaccination induced immune responses in around 93% of patients.

This clone was seen only a few times. Its antigen is undetermined. Repertoires were generated with immunoSEQ multiplex PCR, while TCRdb's copy carries only in-frame clones and drops some. The sample records around 82,000 clones, 82% being singletons. Time point defined: baseline, week 1 (first vaccination visit). Sample treatment: pre-vaccination baseline after standard-of-care therapy. Every donor had a new WHO grade 3 or 4 astrocytoma that was IDH1-mutant, with loss of nuclear ATRX. The specimen comprised PBMCs, sampled from a glioma patient treated with radiotherapy, temozolomide or both. This receptor was identified in a man aged 35 to 55 with glioma. Some clones in this sample may be carry-over from other donors' samples.

The CDR3 loop is CASSSGLHTDTQYF. As DNA, the CDR3 is TGTGCCAGCAGCAGCGGACTACACACAGATACGCAGTATTTT. The chain links TRBV7-3 to TRBJ2-3; maybe TRBD2 (6 bases). This CDR3 is 14 amino acids long. CDR1 is SGHTA, CDR2 FQGTGA, per germline. Between the trimmed V and J ends, which lost 5 bases and 2 bases, there was a span of 11 bases.